The following is a T cell receptor (beta chain) sequence with its context. Its specificity is unknown. This CDR3 comprises 17 residues. Germline CDR1 is KGHSH and CDR2 is LQKENI. The V gene end was trimmed by 0 bases and the J gene end by 7 bases; junction bases not matched to a gene: 7. The ViraFEST assay expanded antigen-specific CD4+ T cells with viral peptide pools before sequencing. Following 10 days of culture, CD4+ T cells were isolated. The study found no prior SARS-CoV-2 infection in the vaccine recipients, who tested negative for nucleocapsid antibodies. Fewer than 2.5 million PBMC were seeded per well and grown in the presence of about 10 IU/ml IL-2 and about 10 ug/ml peptides. Fresh IL-2-containing medium replaced half the medium on days 3 and 7. This record belongs to a study of vaccination effects on CD4 cells after COVID-19. Findings of the study overall: The study enrolled few convalescent patients and sampled no early post-infection timepoints.

Sequencing was performed with immunoSEQ multiplex PCR; in TCRdb, only in-frame clones are kept and a portion is missing. The repertoire holds more than 40,000 clones, with more than 65% as singletons. This TCR was sampled from a human donor who received a COVID-19 vaccine. The chain uses TRBV18 and TRBJ2-1; 12 bases align to TRBD2. The sample here was CD4+ T cells from PBMCs cultured with HCoV-NL63 spike peptides, taken before COVID-19 vaccination. The CDR3 DNA sequence: TGTGCCAGCTCACCACCCCTAGCGGGGGGGCCTAGAAATGAGCAGTTCTTC. This encodes CASSPPLAGGPRNEQFF.